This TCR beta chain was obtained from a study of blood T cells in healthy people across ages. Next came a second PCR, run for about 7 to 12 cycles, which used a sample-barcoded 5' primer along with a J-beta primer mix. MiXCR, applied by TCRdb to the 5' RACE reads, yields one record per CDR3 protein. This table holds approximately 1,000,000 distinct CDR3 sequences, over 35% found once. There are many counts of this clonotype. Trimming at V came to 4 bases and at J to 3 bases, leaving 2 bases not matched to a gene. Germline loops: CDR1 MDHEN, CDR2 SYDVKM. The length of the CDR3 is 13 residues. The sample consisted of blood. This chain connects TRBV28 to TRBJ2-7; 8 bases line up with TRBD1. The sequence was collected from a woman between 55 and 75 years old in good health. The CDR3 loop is CASSWDRYYEQYF. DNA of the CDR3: TGTGCCAGCAGTTGGGACAGGTACTACGAGCAGTACTTC.